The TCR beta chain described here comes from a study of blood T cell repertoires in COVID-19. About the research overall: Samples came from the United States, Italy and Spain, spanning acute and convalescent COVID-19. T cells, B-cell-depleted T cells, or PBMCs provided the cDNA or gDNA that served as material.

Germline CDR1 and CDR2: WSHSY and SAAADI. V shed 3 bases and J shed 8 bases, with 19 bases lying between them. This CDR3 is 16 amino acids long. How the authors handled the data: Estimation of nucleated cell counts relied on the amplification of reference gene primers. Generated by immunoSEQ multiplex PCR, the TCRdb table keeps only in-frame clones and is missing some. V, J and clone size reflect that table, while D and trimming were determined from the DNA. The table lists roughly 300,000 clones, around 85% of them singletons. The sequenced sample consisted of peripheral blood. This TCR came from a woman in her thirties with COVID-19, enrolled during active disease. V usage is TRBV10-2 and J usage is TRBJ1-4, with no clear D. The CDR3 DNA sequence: TGCGCCAGCAGTGAATACGAGGCGAAGGGCGGGGAAAAACTGTTTTTT. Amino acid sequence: CASSEYEAKGGEKLFF.